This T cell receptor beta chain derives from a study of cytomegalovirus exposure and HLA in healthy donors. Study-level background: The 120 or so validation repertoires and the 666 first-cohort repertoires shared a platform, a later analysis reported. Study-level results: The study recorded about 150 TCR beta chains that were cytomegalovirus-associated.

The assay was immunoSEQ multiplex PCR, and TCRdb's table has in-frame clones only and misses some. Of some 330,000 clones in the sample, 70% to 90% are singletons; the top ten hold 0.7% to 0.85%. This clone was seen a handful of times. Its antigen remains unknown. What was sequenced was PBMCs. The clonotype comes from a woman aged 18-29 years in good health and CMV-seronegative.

CDR3 coding DNA: TGTGCCAGCAGCACACAGGGGTCGGAGACTGAAGCTTTCTTT. Residues: CASSTQGSETEAFF. This rearrangement joins TRBV5-4 to TRBJ1-1; TRBD1 agrees at 7 bases. In germline, CDR1 is SGHNT, CDR2 YYREEE (reference sequence). V was clipped by 4 bases and J by 5 bases; unmatched bases: 8. There are 14 residues in the CDR3.